A single sample is the source of the 13 T cell receptor beta chains below, sequenced in a study of tumor and adjacent non-tumor tissue in lung cancer. Three rounds of nested PCR, following a modified ARM-PCR protocol, produced the TCRbeta library. MiXCR, run by TCRdb on the multiplex PCR reads, gives a single entry per CDR3 protein. The data show fewer than 120,000 distinct CDR3 sequences, with over 75% seen just once and 20% to 25% held by the top ten. This sample's RNA came from whole unsorted tissue. Input material: lung tumor tissue. The origin of the receptors is a man between 65 and 80 years old with non-small cell lung cancer.

The chain combines TRBV11-2 with TRBJ1-3; D is unclear. Deletions cut 0 bases from V and 0 bases from J, with 12 bases between. Germline V CDR1 and CDR2: SGHAT, FQNNGV. The CDR3 has 17 amino acids. For the CDR3, the DNA is TGTGCCAGCAGCTTAGATCTACCCGGTAGCTCTGGAAACACCATATATTTT. The encoded protein is CASSLDLPGSSGNTIYF.

The J gene is TRBJ2-1, the V gene TRBV6-6, with D possibly matching TRBD2 (5 bases). Between the trimmed V and J ends, which lost 11 bases and 6 bases, there was a span of 23 bases. The CDR3 is 15 residues long. Germline V gene sequence: CDR1 MNHNY, CDR2 SVGAGI (reference sequence). CDR3 sequence: CACKSISPGSNEQFF. The DNA for the CDR3 is TGTGCCTGCAAGTCAATCTCGCCGGGAAGCAATGAGCAGTTCTTC.

J is TRBJ2-1 and V is TRBV6-6, with D hard to call. Per germline, CDR1 MNHNY and CDR2 SVGAGI (reference sequence). This CDR3 contains 10 residues. Here the CDR3 reads CISATYEQFF. In DNA form, the CDR3 reads TGTATCAGCGCTACCTATGAGCAGTTCTTC.

This clonotype has only one observation. This may come from a read error, since a much larger clone is one base off. The chain combines TRBV20-1 with TRBJ2-7; D perhaps matches TRBD2 (5 bases). Germline V CDR1 and CDR2: DFQATT, SNEGSKA (reference sequence). The V gene lost 5 bases and the J gene lost 3 bases, with 17 bases spanning the gap. This CDR3 has 14 amino acids. CDR3 sequence reads: CSAGLGRLNYEQYF. CDR3 coding DNA: TGCAGTGCTGGATTAGGGAGATTAAACTACGAGCAGTACTTC.

In the case of this clonotype: No DNA is shown, since the ends of the CDR3 on it are uncertain; the CDR3 is the one TCRdb lists. The chain uses TRBV28 and TRBJ1-2. The CDR3 length equals 14 residues, ends included. The germline CDR1 and CDR2 sequences are MDHEN and SYDVKM. The CDR3 spells CTSWPPGAPYGCTF.

Of note for this clonotype: The CDR3 does not close with the conserved phenylalanine or tryptophan, likely indicating a read error. No DNA is shown, since the ends of the CDR3 on it are uncertain; the CDR3 is the one TCRdb lists. This chain joins TRBV11-3 and TRBJ2-3. The germline V gene has CDR1 SGHNT and CDR2 YENEEA. The CDR3 is 14 amino acids long, termini counted. CDR3 sequence reads: CASSSLGIADTQYV.

The CDR3 region is CASTCQNTPLHF. Written as DNA, the CDR3 is TGTGCCAGCACTTGCCAGAATACACCCCTCCACTTT. The chain links TRBV6-5 to TRBJ1-6, with no clear D. Trimming took off 7 bases at V and 11 bases at J, with 12 bases between the two ends. In germline, CDR1 is MNHEY, CDR2 SVGAGI. There are 12 residues in the CDR3.

About this clonotype itself: One end of the junction is discordant with germline, which a read error may explain. V usage is TRBV11-2 and J usage is TRBJ2-2, with TRBD1 as a possible D gene (6 bases). The CDR3 loop spans 14 amino acids. Germline V gene lookup returns CDR1 SGHAT and CDR2 FQNNGV. The CDR3 region is CVSNLDSQSGELFF. The CDR3, as DNA: TGTGTCAGCAACCTGGACAGTCAGTCCGGGGAGCTGTTCTTT.

The J gene is TRBJ2-3, the V gene TRBV7-2, with 8 bases aligning to TRBD1. CDR3 size: 16 residues. Germline CDR1 SGHTA, CDR2 FQGNSA. The J segment lost 7 bases and the V segment lost 4 bases, leaving 13 bases of the junction unmatched. The CDR3 protein is CASSSQGAGWPYTQYF. The CDR3 DNA follows: TGTGCCAGCAGCTCCCAGGGGGCGGGATGGCCATATACGCAGTATTTT.

The chain is built from TRBV6-1 and TRBJ1-4; tentative D call: TRBD1 (5 bases). In germline, CDR1 is MNHNS, CDR2 SASEGT. Trimming removed 4 bases from V and 5 bases from J, with 11 bases in between. This CDR3 contains 14 residues. CDR3 sequence (DNA): TGTGCCAGCAGTGTAGGACAATGGAATGAAAAACTGTTTTTT. Translating it yields CASSVGQWNEKLFF.

V is TRBV20-1 and J is TRBJ1-1; 9 nucleotides align to TRBD1. The CDR3 is 14 amino acids. Losses at the gene ends were 5 bases for V and 3 bases for J; bases not matched to a gene: 7. The germline V gene has CDR1 DFQATT and CDR2 SNEGSKA (reference sequence). CDR3 residues: CSAGDRAQDTEAFF. In nucleotides, the CDR3 is TGCAGTGCTGGGGACAGGGCGCAGGACACTGAAGCTTTCTTT.

This sequence joins TRBV29-1 and TRBJ1-2, with D unclear. From germline, CDR1 is SQVTM and CDR2 ANQGSEA. The CDR3 length is 14 residues. The DNA of the CDR3 is TGCAGGGCCGAGAGAGGGAATGCTATCTATGGCTACACCTTC. Amino acid sequence: CRAERGNAIYGYTF. Full variable domain (missing parts from reference TRBV29-1 and TRBJ1-2): SAVISQKPSRDICQRGTSLTIQCQVDSQVTMMFWYRQQPGQSLTLIATANQGSEATYESGFVIDKFPISRPNLTFSTLTVSNMSPEDSSIYLCRAERGNAIYGYTFGSGTRLTVV.

CDR3 in DNA: TGTGCCAGCAGTTTAGCGGAGTACTATGGCTACACCTTC. Its translation is CASSLAEYYGYTF. The gene calls are TRBV28 and TRBJ1-2; D gene unclear. With 2 bases removed from V and 3 bases from J, the gap between germline ends came to 7 bases. The germline V gene encodes CDR1 MDHEN and CDR2 SYDVKM. The CDR3 has 13 amino acids.